Listed here are 5 T cell receptor beta chains from one sample, sequenced in a study of PD-1 blockade in mismatch repair-deficient tumors. Using immunoSEQ multiplex PCR, the repertoire was profiled, and TCRdb retains in-frame clones only, with some absent. The table records roughly 45,000 clones, over 60% of them present only once. The sample in question was PBMCs, obtained before pembrolizumab treatment. The receptors originated from an adult with mismatch repair-deficient cancer.

This chain uses TRBV19 with TRBJ2-1; the match to TRBD2 covers 8 bases. Germline V gene lookup returns CDR1 LNHDA and CDR2 SQIVND (reference sequence). This CDR3 region has 15 residues. J lost 2 bases, V lost 7 bases, and 7 bases had no gene match. CDR3 residues: CASTPGGGTYNEQFF. The DNA of the CDR3 is TGTGCCAGTACGCCGGGGGGGGGCACCTACAATGAGCAGTTCTTC.

The CDR3 sequence: CASRKGTSGSANTGELFF. The DNA of the CDR3 is TGCGCCAGCCGTAAGGGGACTAGCGGGAGTGCGAACACCGGGGAGCTGTTTTTT. The gene calls are TRBV5-1 and TRBJ2-2; the match to TRBD2 covers 14 bases. V was pared by 7 bases and J by 0 bases, with 8 bases of the junction left unmatched. The germline V gene encodes CDR1 SGHRS and CDR2 YFSETQ. There are 18 residues in the CDR3.

This chain joins TRBV9 and TRBJ2-2; TRBD1 might be the D (5 bases). Trimming stripped 3 bases from V and 1 base from J, with 10 bases between. Germline assignment: CDR1 SGDLS and CDR2 YYNGEE. This CDR3 spans 15 amino acids. The CDR3 DNA sequence: TGTGCCAGCAGCGGTCCAGGGTTGAACACCGGGGAGCTGTTTTTT. The encoded protein is CASSGPGLNTGELFF. Combining the CDR3 with reference TRBV9 and TRBJ2-2 gives the whole variable domain DSGVTQTPKHLITATGQRVTLRCSPRSGDLSVYWYQQSLDQGLQFLIQYYNGEERAKGNILERFSAQQFPDLHSELNLSSLELGDSALYFCASSGPGLNTGELFFGEGSRLTVL.

The chain is built from TRBV5-1 and TRBJ2-1; D may be TRBD2 (6 bases). V was pared by 0 bases and J by 8 bases, with 18 bases between. Per germline, CDR1 SGHRS and CDR2 YFSETQ. The CDR3 extends over 16 amino acids. The chain's CDR3 is CASSLVTGLSGDEQFF. CDR3 DNA sequence: TGCGCCAGCAGCTTGGTAACCGGACTATCCGGCGATGAGCAGTTCTTC.

This clone came up a few times. The CDR3 nucleotides read TGTGCCATCAGCCTAGGACCAGCGGAACGCAATCAGCCCCAGCATTTT. Its protein is CAISLGPAERNQPQHF. V usage is TRBV10-3 and J usage is TRBJ1-5; D is undetermined. From germline, CDR1 is ENHRY and CDR2 SYGVKD. The CDR3 contains 16 residues. V lost 6 bases and J 2 bases, leaving 17 bases between the germline ends.